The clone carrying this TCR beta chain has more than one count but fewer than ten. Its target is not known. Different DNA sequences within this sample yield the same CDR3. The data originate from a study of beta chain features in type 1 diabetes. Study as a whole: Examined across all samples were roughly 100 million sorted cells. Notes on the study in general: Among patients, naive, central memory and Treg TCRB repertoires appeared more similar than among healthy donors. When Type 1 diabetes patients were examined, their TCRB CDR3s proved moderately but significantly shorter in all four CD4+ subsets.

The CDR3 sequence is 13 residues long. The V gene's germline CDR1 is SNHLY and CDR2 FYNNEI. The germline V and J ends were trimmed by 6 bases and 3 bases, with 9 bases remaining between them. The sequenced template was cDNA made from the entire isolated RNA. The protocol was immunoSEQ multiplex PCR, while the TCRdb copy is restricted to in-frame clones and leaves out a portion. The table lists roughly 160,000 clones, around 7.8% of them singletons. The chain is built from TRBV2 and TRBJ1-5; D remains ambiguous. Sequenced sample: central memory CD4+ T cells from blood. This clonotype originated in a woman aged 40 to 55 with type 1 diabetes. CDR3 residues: CASREDYNQPQHF. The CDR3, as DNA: TGTGCCAGCAGGGAGGACTACAATCAGCCCCAGCATTTT.